This record covers a single T cell receptor beta chain. Its matching antigen is unknown. J lost 6 bases, V lost 3 bases, and 9 bases had no gene match. CDR1 and CDR2 (germline): LNHNV, YYDKDF (reference sequence). The CDR3 has 15 amino acids. These data belong to a study of a mutant IDH1 vaccine in newly diagnosed glioma. Study as a whole: Vaccination began 4-6 weeks post radiotherapy alone, or with temozolomide cycles. Visit V12 was conducted at week 35 as the safety follow-up. Visit V13 came later, at week 47.

Using immunoSEQ multiplex PCR, the repertoire was profiled, and TCRdb retains in-frame clones only, with some absent. This table has around 65,000 clones, roughly four fifths appearing once. The time point denotes: week 47, end of study. Doses consisted of 300 ug of mutant IDH1 20-mer peptide each, paired with topical imiquimod. The source of this sequence is a man aged 25-45 years with glioma. Sequencing used PBMCs, obtained from a glioma patient whose treatment included an IDH1 peptide vaccine. The chain combines TRBV15 with TRBJ2-3, with 7 bases aligning to TRBD2. The CDR3 protein is CATSRWGGASDTQYF. CDR3 in DNA: TGTGCCACCAGCAGGTGGGGGGGTGCGAGCGATACGCAGTATTTT.